These T cell receptor beta chains were read from a single sample in a study of CD8+ T cells in alopecia areata. The method was immunoSEQ multiplex PCR; TCRdb's version includes in-frame clones alone and lacks a portion of them. The table has approximately 110,000 clones, 56% seen once; the top ten hold 3% to 4%. This material consisted of CD4+ T cells sorted from blood, taken at week 24, from a patient treated with tofacitinib. These receptors originate from a human donor with alopecia areata. CDR3s include the opening cysteine and the closing phenylalanine or tryptophan. The D gene is left open where the match is weak. The size entry is marked missing in some rows and otherwise reads once, few, many or a size class.

d_call	v_call	clone_size	j_call	cdr3_aa	cdr3_nt
NA	TRBV7-9	NA	TRBJ1-2	CASSLEGEGYTF	TGTGCCAGCAGCTTAGAAGGGGAAGGCTACACCTTC
TRBD2	TRBV7-2	NA	TRBJ2-5	CASSLAGGYETQYF	TGTGCCAGCAGCTTAGCGGGGGGGTACGAGACCCAGTACTTC
TRBD1	TRBV27	NA	TRBJ2-7	CASRRTGGSEQYF	TGTGCCAGCAGGCGGACAGGGGGCAGCGAGCAGTACTTC
NA	TRBV11-2	NA	TRBJ1-6	CASSRMSSPLHF	TGTGCCAGCAGCCGAATGAGTTCACCCCTCCACTTT
TRBD1	TRBV6-6	once	TRBJ1-2	CASSSGTAIGNTF	TGTGCCAGCAGTTCTGGGACAGCTATCGGTAACACCTTC
NA	TRBV7-9	NA	TRBJ2-1	CASSLDRGGYNEQFF	TGTGCCAGCAGCTTGGATAGGGGAGGCTACAATGAGCAGTTCTTC
TRBD2	TRBV10-3	once	TRBJ2-5	CAIRLAAEETQYF	TGTGCCATCAGACTAGCGGCAGAAGAGACCCAGTACTTC
NA	TRBV4-3	NA	TRBJ1-1	CASSQYSGGTEAFF	TGCGCCAGCAGCCAATACTCTGGGGGGACTGAAGCTTTCTTT
NA	TRBV7-8	once	TRBJ2-7	CASSLFPGASYEQYF	TGTGCCAGCAGCTTATTTCCGGGGGCCTCCTACGAGCAGTACTTC
TRBD1	TRBV15	NA	TRBJ2-1	CATSGQGAYNEQFF	TGTGCCACTTCGGGACAGGGGGCCTACAATGAGCAGTTCTTC
NA	TRBV29-1	NA	TRBJ1-6	CSVTRGQTNNSPLHF	TGCAGCGTAACTCGAGGGCAGACGAATAATTCACCCCTCCACTTT
TRBD1	TRBV30	NA	TRBJ1-5	CAWTRQGNQPQHF	TGTGCCTGGACTCGACAGGGGAATCAGCCCCAGCATTTT
NA	TRBV30	NA	TRBJ1-2	CAWSSGTIRPGYGYTF	TGTGCCTGGAGTTCCGGGACCATCAGGCCTGGCTATGGCTACACCTTC
NA	TRBV4-2	NA	TRBJ1-2	CASSQGTSPYGYTF	TGTGCCAGCAGCCAGGGGACTTCACCATATGGCTACACCTTC
NA	TRBV5-1	NA	TRBJ1-2	CASSSGYPGWGYGYTF	TGCGCCAGCAGCTCGGGATACCCTGGATGGGGCTATGGCTACACCTTC
TRBD2	TRBV30	NA	TRBJ2-2	CAWSAGREGGELFF	TGTGCCTGGAGTGCAGGCAGGGAGGGCGGGGAGCTGTTTTTT
TRBD2	TRBV7-2	once	TRBJ2-3	CASSALAGGKDTQYF	TGTGCCAGCAGCGCACTAGCGGGGGGCAAAGATACGCAGTATTTT
TRBD1	TRBV11-3	NA	TRBJ2-3	CASSLEGGRTDTQYF	TGTGCCAGCAGCTTAGAAGGGGGCCGCACAGATACGCAGTATTTT
TRBD2	TRBV6-4	few	TRBJ2-1	CASSQEEGTRQFF	TGTGCCAGCAGTCAGGAGGAAGGGACTAGGCAGTTCTTC
TRBD1	TRBV6-4	few	TRBJ1-2	CASRPQTGLGYGYTF	TGTGCCAGCAGACCTCAGACAGGGTTGGGCTATGGCTACACCTTC
NA	TRBV6-6	NA	TRBJ1-1	CASSTSTTTNTEAFF	TGTGCCAGCAGTACATCGACCACGACAAACACTGAAGCTTTCTTT
NA	TRBV25-1	NA	TRBJ1-4	CASSARQAPNEKLFF	TGTGCCAGCAGTGCCAGACAGGCGCCTAATGAAAAACTGTTTTTT
NA	TRBV5-1	NA	TRBJ1-1	CASSLGIRGDTEAFF	TGCGCCAGCAGCCTGGGGATTCGAGGGGACACTGAAGCTTTCTTT
NA	TRBV2	NA	TRBJ2-7	CASSEQGTGRNEQYF	TGTGCCAGCAGTGAACAGGGAACCGGTAGGAACGAGCAGTACTTC
TRBD1	TRBV2	NA	TRBJ1-1	CASRNGQGASEAFF	TGTGCCAGCAGAAACGGACAGGGGGCAAGTGAAGCTTTCTTT
TRBD2	TRBV4-3	NA	TRBJ2-3	CASSQYGTTDVIADTQYF	TGCGCCAGCAGCCAGTACGGGACTACCGACGTCATCGCAGATACGCAGTATTTT
NA	TRBV7-9	many	TRBJ2-5	CASSPPGTFRETQYF	TGTGCCAGCAGCCCCCCCGGGACCTTCCGAGAGACCCAGTACTTC
NA	TRBV20-1	NA	TRBJ2-5	CSAREVGTQYF	TGCAGTGCCAGAGAAGTGGGAACCCAGTACTTC
TRBD1	TRBV2	once	TRBJ1-1	CASSQGENTEAFF	TGTGCCAGCAGTCAGGGGGAAAACACTGAAGCTTTCTTT
NA	TRBV18	NA	TRBJ1-2	CASSPEKDYGYTF	TGTGCCAGCTCACCAGAGAAGGACTATGGCTACACCTTC
NA	TRBV10-3	NA	TRBJ2-2	CAISDDSRGGELFF	TGTGCCATCAGTGACGACAGCCGAGGCGGGGAGCTGTTTTTT
NA	TRBV20-1	NA	TRBJ1-1	CSARRDPEAFF	TGCAGTGCTAGACGGGATCCTGAAGCTTTCTTT
NA	TRBV9	NA	TRBJ1-3	CASSVDSGNTIYF	TGTGCCAGCAGCGTAGATTCTGGAAACACCATATATTTT
NA	TRBV5-1	NA	TRBJ2-5	CASSLAWEVGETQYF	TGCGCCAGCAGCTTGGCGTGGGAAGTCGGGGAGACCCAGTACTTC
TRBD2	TRBV4-3	NA	TRBJ2-7	CASSQGEGLSYEQYF	TGCGCCAGCAGCCAAGGGGAGGGGCTCTCCTACGAGCAGTACTTC
NA	TRBV2	few	TRBJ1-5	CASRTGYQPQHF	TGTGCCAGCAGGACAGGTTACCAGCCCCAGCATTTT
NA	TRBV5-6	once	TRBJ2-2	CASSFTTGELFF	TGTGCCAGCAGCTTCACGACCGGGGAGCTGTTTTTT
NA	TRBV5-1	NA	TRBJ2-7	CASSLEVAYEQYF	TGCGCCAGCAGCTTGGAAGTGGCCTACGAGCAGTACTTC
NA	TRBV10-3	NA	TRBJ1-5	CAISEQEGSNQPQHF	TGTGCCATCAGTGAGCAAGAGGGAAGCAATCAGCCCCAGCATTTT
NA	TRBV2	NA	TRBJ2-3	CASRRGLGLTDTQYF	TGTGCCAGCAGGCGGGGACTGGGACTCACAGATACGCAGTATTTT
NA	TRBV27	few	TRBJ2-2	CASSRMGGELFF	TGTGCCAGCAGCCGCATGGGCGGGGAGCTGTTTTTT
TRBD1	TRBV7-9	NA	TRBJ1-3	CASSPSGQGAISGNTIYF	TGTGCCAGCAGCCCCTCGGGACAGGGGGCAATTTCTGGAAACACCATATATTTT
TRBD2	TRBV29-1	NA	TRBJ2-2	CSVALAGGLDGELFF	TGCAGCGTTGCACTAGCGGGGGGTTTGGACGGGGAGCTGTTTTTT
TRBD1	TRBV6-5	NA	TRBJ1-5	CASSPDRGQPQHF	TGTGCCAGCAGTCCCGACAGGGGACAGCCCCAGCATTTT
NA	TRBV5-6	NA	TRBJ2-2	CASSPGRRNTGELFF	TGTGCCAGCAGCCCGGGACGTCGGAACACCGGGGAGCTGTTTTTT
TRBD2	TRBV10-3	NA	TRBJ2-1	CAISDLAGLRGNEQFF	TGTGCCATCAGTGATCTAGCGGGACTCCGGGGGAATGAGCAGTTCTTC
NA	TRBV5-1	few	TRBJ2-5	CASSLGQKETQYF	TGCGCCAGCAGCTTGGGACAGAAAGAGACCCAGTACTTC
NA	TRBV7-8	NA	TRBJ2-7	CASSQDPLYEQYF	TGTGCCAGCAGCCAAGACCCCCTCTACGAGCAGTACTTC
NA	TRBV7-2	few	TRBJ2-7	CASSSLSDEQYF	TGTGCCAGCAGCTCTCTATCGGACGAGCAGTACTTC
TRBD1	TRBV5-1	NA	TRBJ2-5	CASSTTPTGGGETQYF	TGCGCCAGCAGCACGACTCCTACAGGGGGTGGGGAGACCCAGTACTTC
NA	TRBV5-1	NA	TRBJ2-1	CASRSGYRGNEQFF	TGCGCCAGCAGGTCTGGCTACAGAGGCAATGAGCAGTTCTTC
NA	TRBV4-2	NA	TRBJ1-1	CASSEPGVVNTEAFF	TGTGCCAGCAGCGAACCCGGTGTAGTGAACACTGAAGCTTTCTTT
TRBD1	TRBV5-1	NA	TRBJ2-7	CASSRDRGSYEQYF	TGCGCCAGCAGCCGGGACAGGGGAAGTTACGAGCAGTACTTC
NA	TRBV18	NA	TRBJ1-5	CASSPANSNQPQHF	TGTGCCAGCTCACCTGCAAATAGCAATCAGCCCCAGCATTTT
NA	TRBV27	NA	TRBJ1-1	CASSLKGITEAFF	TGTGCCAGCAGTTTGAAGGGGATCACTGAAGCTTTCTTT